This TCR beta chain derives from a study of blood T cell repertoires in COVID-19. Whole-study context: The study counted Cohort 3 donors as recovered given two negative PCRs, clearance, or symptom resolution. Both acute and convalescent COVID-19 samples were obtained from the United States, Italy and Spain.

Assignment of participants to cohorts was predicated upon participant-reported clinical history. Only one count was recorded for this clone. The CDR3 is 18 amino acids. Authors' analysis steps: Reference gene primer amplification gave nucleated cell count estimates. TCRdb's copy holds only in-frame clones and misses some; the assay was immunoSEQ multiplex PCR. That table gives V, J and clone size, and the DNA gave D and trimming. The profile shows over 200,000 clones, approximately 87% of them singletons. Sequenced sample: PBMCs or T cells enriched from blood (not recorded which). The V gene is TRBV21-1, the J gene TRBJ2-3; TRBD2 was called by the table and not checked on the DNA. TRBV21-1 is an annotated pseudogene. The TCR sequence derives from a woman aged 45-60 years in a cohort exposed to, infected with or recovered from COVID-19 (not recorded which). The CDR3 protein is CASSKLDSGAPSTDTQYF. DNA for the CDR3: TGTGCCAGCAGCAAACTGGATAGCGGGGCCCCTAGCACAGATACGCAGTATTTT.